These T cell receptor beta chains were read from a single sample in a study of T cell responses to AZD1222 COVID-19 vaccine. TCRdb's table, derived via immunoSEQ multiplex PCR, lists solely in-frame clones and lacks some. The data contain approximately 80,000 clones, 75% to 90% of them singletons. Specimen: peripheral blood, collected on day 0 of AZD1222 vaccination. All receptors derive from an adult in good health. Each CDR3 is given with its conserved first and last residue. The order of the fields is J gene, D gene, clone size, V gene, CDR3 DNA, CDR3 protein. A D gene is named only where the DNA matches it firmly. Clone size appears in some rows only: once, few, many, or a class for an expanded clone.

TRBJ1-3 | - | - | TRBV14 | TGTGCCAGCAGCTACAGGACAGCTGGAAACACCATATATTTT | CASSYRTAGNTIYF
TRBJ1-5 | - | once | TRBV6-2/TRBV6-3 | TGTGCCAGCAGTAGAGGGGGTTACAATCAGCCCCAGCATTTT | CASSRGGYNQPQHF
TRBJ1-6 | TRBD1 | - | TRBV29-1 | TGCAGCGTCGCAGGGGGCGCGGATTCACCCCTCCACTTT | CSVAGGADSPLHF
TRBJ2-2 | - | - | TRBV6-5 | TGTGCCAGCAGTTTACAGGGAACCGGGGAGCTGTTTTTT | CASSLQGTGELFF
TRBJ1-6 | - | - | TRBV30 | TGTGCCTGGAGGGGAGGGCTTGGTTCACCCCTCCACTTT | CAWRGGLGSPLHF
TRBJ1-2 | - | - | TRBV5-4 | TGTGCCAGCAGCTGGCCGGACGACCGAAACTATGGCTACACCTTC | CASSWPDDRNYGYTF
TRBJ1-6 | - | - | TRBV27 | TGTGCCAGCAGTTTAAACGCCCTGATGCCCCTCCACTTT | CASSLNALMPLHF
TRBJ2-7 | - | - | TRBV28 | TGTGCCAGCGTCAGAGGGCCCGTCGGGGAGCAGTACTTC | CASVRGPVGEQYF
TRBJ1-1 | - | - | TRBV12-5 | TGTGCTAGTGGTTTTGATAGCGGAGCTTTCTTT | CASGFDSGAFF
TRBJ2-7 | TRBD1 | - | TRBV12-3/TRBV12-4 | TGTGCCAGCAGTTTGGGACAGCCCTACGAGCAGTACTTC | CASSLGQPYEQYF
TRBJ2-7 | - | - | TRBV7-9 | TGTGCCAGCAGCTTAGAGCCGGCCCGGCTGTACTTC | CASSLEPARLYF
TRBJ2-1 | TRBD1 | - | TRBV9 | TGTGCCAGCAGCGGGACAGGGGTCAATGAGCAGTTCTTC | CASSGTGVNEQFF
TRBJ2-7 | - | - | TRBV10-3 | TGTGCCATCAGTGTAGCAGAGAAATTATACGAGCAGTACTTC | CAISVAEKLYEQYF
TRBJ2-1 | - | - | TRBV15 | TGTGCCACCAGCTCGAGGGGGGCCAATGAGCAGTTCTTC | CATSSRGANEQFF
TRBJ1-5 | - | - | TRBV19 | TGTGCCAGTAAGGACCGGGAGAGGCCCCAGCATTTT | CASKDRERPQHF
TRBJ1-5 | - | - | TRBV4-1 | TGCGCCAGCAGCCAAGAGGTGAGGCAGGGAGGCAATCAGCCCCAGCATTTT | CASSQEVRQGGNQPQHF
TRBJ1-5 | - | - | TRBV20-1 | TGCAGTGCGAGTGCCCTCCAGGGACAGCCCCAGCATTTT | CSASALQGQPQHF
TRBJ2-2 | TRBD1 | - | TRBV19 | TGTGCCAGTAGTCGCCCCGACAGGGTAAACACCGGGGAGCTGTTTTTT | CASSRPDRVNTGELFF